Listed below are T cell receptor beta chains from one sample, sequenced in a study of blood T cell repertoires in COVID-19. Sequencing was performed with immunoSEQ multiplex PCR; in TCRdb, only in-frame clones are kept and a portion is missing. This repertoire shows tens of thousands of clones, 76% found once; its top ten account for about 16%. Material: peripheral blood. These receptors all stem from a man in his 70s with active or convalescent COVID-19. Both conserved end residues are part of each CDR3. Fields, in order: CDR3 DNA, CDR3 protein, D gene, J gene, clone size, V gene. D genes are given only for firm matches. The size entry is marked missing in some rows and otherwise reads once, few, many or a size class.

CDR3nt: TGTGCCAGCACCCTGGGGGGAGAGACCCAGTACTTC
CDR3aa: CASTLGGETQYF
d_gene: -
j_gene: TRBJ2-5
abundance: -
v_gene: TRBV6-6

CDR3nt: TGTGCCAGCACGAGCTTGAACACTGAAGCTTTCTTT
CDR3aa: CASTSLNTEAFF
d_gene: -
j_gene: TRBJ1-1
abundance: -
v_gene: TRBV2

CDR3nt: TGCGCCAGCAGCCAGGAGAACAGGGCTAATCAGCCCCAGCATTTT
CDR3aa: CASSQENRANQPQHF
d_gene: -
j_gene: TRBJ1-5
abundance: few
v_gene: TRBV4-1

CDR3nt: TGTGCCTGGAGTGTGTCCGAGCAGCCCCAGCATTTT
CDR3aa: CAWSVSEQPQHF
d_gene: -
j_gene: TRBJ1-5
abundance: -
v_gene: TRBV30

CDR3nt: TGTGCCTGGAGCCCGAGGACAGATTCACCCCTCCACTTT
CDR3aa: CAWSPRTDSPLHF
d_gene: -
j_gene: TRBJ1-6
abundance: -
v_gene: TRBV30

CDR3nt: TGTGCCAGCAGTTTGGGGCCCTATAGCAATCAGCCCCAGCATTTT
CDR3aa: CASSLGPYSNQPQHF
d_gene: -
j_gene: TRBJ1-5
abundance: -
v_gene: TRBV28

CDR3nt: TGTGCCACCCCAGCAGGTCAGCCCCAGCATTTT
CDR3aa: CATPAGQPQHF
d_gene: -
j_gene: TRBJ1-5
abundance: -
v_gene: TRBV7-9

CDR3nt: TGCGCCAGCAGCGCGGGACAGGGTTCCCCCACCGGCTACACCTTC
CDR3aa: CASSAGQGSPTGYTF
d_gene: TRBD1
j_gene: TRBJ1-2
abundance: few
v_gene: TRBV5-1

CDR3nt: TGTGCCTGGAGTCCTGGTTTCAGCTCTGGAAACACCATATATTTT
CDR3aa: CAWSPGFSSGNTIYF
d_gene: -
j_gene: TRBJ1-3
abundance: -
v_gene: TRBV30

CDR3nt: TGTGCCAGCAGTTTATCCCCGGACAGGGGCCAGTCTGGGGCCAACGTCCTGACTTTC
CDR3aa: CASSLSPDRGQSGANVLTF
d_gene: TRBD1
j_gene: TRBJ2-6
abundance: -
v_gene: TRBV27

CDR3nt: TGTGCCAGCAGTCCGTCGGGAGGGAGGGGGAGAACCTACAATGAGCAGTTCTTC
CDR3aa: CASSPSGGRGRTYNEQFF
d_gene: TRBD2
j_gene: TRBJ2-1
abundance: -
v_gene: TRBV27

CDR3nt: TGTGCCAGCCGTGGTGGCGGGGGTCCCTACAATGAGCAGTTCTTC
CDR3aa: CASRGGGGPYNEQFF
d_gene: TRBD2
j_gene: TRBJ2-1
abundance: -
v_gene: TRBV7-2

CDR3nt: TGTGCCAGCAGCCAAGACGGTCCGGGAACTGGGGCCAACGTCCTGACTTTC
CDR3aa: CASSQDGPGTGANVLTF
d_gene: -
j_gene: TRBJ2-6
abundance: -
v_gene: TRBV3-1/TRBV3-2

CDR3nt: TGTGCCAGCAGCCTCCAAGGGCGGGAAAAAGCTTTCTTT
CDR3aa: CASSLQGREKAFF
d_gene: -
j_gene: TRBJ1-1
abundance: -
v_gene: TRBV11-2

CDR3nt: TGTGCCAGCACCCAGGGACAGGGGGCGTTAGAAGAAAAACTGTTTTTT
CDR3aa: CASTQGQGALEEKLFF
d_gene: -
j_gene: TRBJ1-4
abundance: -
v_gene: TRBV21-1

CDR3nt: TGTGCCACTGGGGCACTAGCGGGGGAGAATGAGCAGTTCTTC
CDR3aa: CATGALAGENEQFF
d_gene: TRBD2
j_gene: TRBJ2-1
abundance: -
v_gene: TRBV10-3

CDR3nt: TGTGCCAGCAGGGAACGAGCCCAGGGGAACTACAATGAGCAGTTCTTC
CDR3aa: CASRERAQGNYNEQFF
d_gene: -
j_gene: TRBJ2-1
abundance: -
v_gene: TRBV13

CDR3nt: TGTGCCAGCAGTGGACTAGCGGGGGGAATAGGGGACGGGGAGCTGTTTTTT
CDR3aa: CASSGLAGGIGDGELFF
d_gene: TRBD2
j_gene: TRBJ2-2
abundance: -
v_gene: TRBV27

CDR3nt: TGTGCCAGCAGCTTAGGACAGGGGGGGATGAACACTGAAGCTTTCTTT
CDR3aa: CASSLGQGGMNTEAFF
d_gene: TRBD1
j_gene: TRBJ1-1
abundance: few
v_gene: TRBV7-2

CDR3nt: TGTGCCAGCAGCGCAGCGGACTTCGAGCAGTACTTC
CDR3aa: CASSAADFEQYF
d_gene: -
j_gene: TRBJ2-7
abundance: -
v_gene: TRBV7-2

CDR3nt: TGTGCCAGCAGGTTACAAAGCTCTGGGGCCAACGTCCTGACTTTC
CDR3aa: CASRLQSSGANVLTF
d_gene: -
j_gene: TRBJ2-6
abundance: -
v_gene: TRBV2

CDR3nt: TGTGCCAGCAGCGTAACCGGGACTGGCTACTACGAGCAGTACTTC
CDR3aa: CASSVTGTGYYEQYF
d_gene: -
j_gene: TRBJ2-7
abundance: few
v_gene: TRBV7-9

CDR3nt: TGTGCCAGCAGCTTAGCGGTGGGGCGGGGGCGAATGGCAAACACCATATATTTT
CDR3aa: CASSLAVGRGRMANTIYF
d_gene: -
j_gene: TRBJ1-3
abundance: -
v_gene: TRBV7-2

CDR3nt: TGTGCCAGCAGTTACTCGGACAGGGAGTCGATTGGCTACACCTTC
CDR3aa: CASSYSDRESIGYTF
d_gene: TRBD1
j_gene: TRBJ1-2
abundance: -
v_gene: TRBV6-5

CDR3nt: TGTGCCAGCAGCCACCTCGGACAGGCCCCCTACGAGCAGTACTTC
CDR3aa: CASSHLGQAPYEQYF
d_gene: TRBD1
j_gene: TRBJ2-7
abundance: -
v_gene: TRBV3-1/TRBV3-2

CDR3nt: TGTGCCAGCAGCTGGCATGCTGGGGCCAACGTCCTGACTTTC
CDR3aa: CASSWHAGANVLTF
d_gene: -
j_gene: TRBJ2-6
abundance: -
v_gene: TRBV11-3

CDR3nt: TGTGCCAGCTCACCGCGACTAGCGGGGCGGGATGAGCAGTTCTTC
CDR3aa: CASSPRLAGRDEQFF
d_gene: TRBD2
j_gene: TRBJ2-1
abundance: -
v_gene: TRBV18

CDR3nt: TGTGCCAGCAGTGATTATGACAGGCCCACTGAAGCTTTCTTT
CDR3aa: CASSDYDRPTEAFF
d_gene: -
j_gene: TRBJ1-1
abundance: once
v_gene: TRBV2

CDR3nt: TGTGCCAGCAGTGAACAGGGGTATTTCGTCTCCGAGCAGTACTTC
CDR3aa: CASSEQGYFVSEQYF
d_gene: -
j_gene: TRBJ2-7
abundance: few
v_gene: TRBV2

CDR3nt: TGTGCCAGCAGCTTAGTTGGCGGCAGCGCAGTCTCTGGAAACACCATATATTTT
CDR3aa: CASSLVGGSAVSGNTIYF
d_gene: -
j_gene: TRBJ1-3
abundance: -
v_gene: TRBV7-8

CDR3nt: TGTGCCAGCAGTTTACGAACCGGGACAGGGGCCGTCTTCGATCAGCCCCAGCATTTT
CDR3aa: CASSLRTGTGAVFDQPQHF
d_gene: TRBD1
j_gene: TRBJ1-5
abundance: -
v_gene: TRBV27

CDR3nt: TGTGCCAGCTCAACCGACAGGAACACTGAAGCTTTCTTT
CDR3aa: CASSTDRNTEAFF
d_gene: -
j_gene: TRBJ1-1
abundance: -
v_gene: TRBV18

CDR3nt: TGTGCCAGCTCACCCGGGACAGGGTACAATGAGCAGTTCTTC
CDR3aa: CASSPGTGYNEQFF
d_gene: TRBD1
j_gene: TRBJ2-1
abundance: -
v_gene: TRBV18

CDR3nt: TGTGCCAGCAGCCTCTCCGGGACAGTTGACGAGCAGTACTTC
CDR3aa: CASSLSGTVDEQYF
d_gene: TRBD1
j_gene: TRBJ2-7
abundance: -
v_gene: TRBV7-9

CDR3nt: TGTGCCAGCAGTTACTCAAACAGGGGCAATCAGCCCCAGCATTTT
CDR3aa: CASSYSNRGNQPQHF
d_gene: -
j_gene: TRBJ1-5
abundance: once
v_gene: TRBV6-5